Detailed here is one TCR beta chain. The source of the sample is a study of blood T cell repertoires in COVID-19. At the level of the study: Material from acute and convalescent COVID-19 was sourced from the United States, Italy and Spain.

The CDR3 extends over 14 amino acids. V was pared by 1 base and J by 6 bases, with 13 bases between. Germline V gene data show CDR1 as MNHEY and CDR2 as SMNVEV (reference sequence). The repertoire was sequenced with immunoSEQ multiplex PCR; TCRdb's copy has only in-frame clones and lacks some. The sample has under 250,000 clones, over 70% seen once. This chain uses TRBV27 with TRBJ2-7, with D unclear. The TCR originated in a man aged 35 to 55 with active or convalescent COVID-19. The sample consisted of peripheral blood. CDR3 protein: CASSLLVTASEQYF. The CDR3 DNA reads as TGTGCCAGCAGTTTATTGGTCACAGCCTCCGAGCAGTACTTC.